This T cell receptor beta chain was recovered during a study of blood T cell repertoires in COVID-19. Study-level information: The study drew acute and convalescent COVID-19 samples from the United States, Italy and Spain. PBMCs, B-cell-depleted T cells, or T cells provided the cDNA or gDNA that made up the material.

Per the authors' pipeline: The authors estimated nucleated cell counts from reference gene primer amplification. TCRdb's copy holds only in-frame clones and misses some; the assay was immunoSEQ multiplex PCR. From that table come the V and J calls and clone size; the DNA was used to work out D and trimming. The data contain 350,000 to 450,000 clones, around 85% of them singletons. V was trimmed by 0 bases and J by 5 bases, leaving 8 bases between them. The length of the CDR3 is 14 residues. Germline V gene sequence: CDR1 SGHRS, CDR2 YFSETQ. The receptor was isolated from a woman aged 18-29 years with acute or convalescent COVID-19. What was sequenced was peripheral blood. The chain couples TRBV5-1 to TRBJ2-2, with TRBD2 as a possible D gene (5 bases). CDR3 protein: CASSLGTGTGELFF. CDR3 in DNA: TGCGCCAGCAGCTTGGGGACGGGAACCGGGGAGCTGTTTTTT. Filled out from reference TRBV5-1 and TRBJ2-2, the complete variable domain reads KAGVTQTPRYLIKTRGQQVTLSCSPISGHRSVSWYQQTPGQGLQFLFEYFSETQRNKGNFPGRFSGRQFSNSRSEMNVSTLELGDSALYLCASSLGTGTGELFFGEGSRLTVL.